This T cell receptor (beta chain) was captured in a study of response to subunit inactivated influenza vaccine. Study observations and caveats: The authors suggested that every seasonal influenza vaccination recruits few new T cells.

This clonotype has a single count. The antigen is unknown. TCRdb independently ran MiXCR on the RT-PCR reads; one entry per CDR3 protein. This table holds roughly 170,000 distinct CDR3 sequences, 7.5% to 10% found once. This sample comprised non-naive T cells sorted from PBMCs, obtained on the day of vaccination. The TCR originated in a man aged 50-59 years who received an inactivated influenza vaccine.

The CDR3 loop reads CATSLAGFGEQFF. Here the CDR3 DNA reads TGTGCCACCAGCCTAGCGGGGTTTGGTGAGCAGTTCTTC. V gene TRBV15 combines with J gene TRBJ2-1; 9 bases match TRBD2. Trimming at V came to 5 bases and at J to 9 bases, leaving 5 bases not matched to a gene. The length of the CDR3 is 13 residues. Per germline, CDR1 LNHNV and CDR2 YYDKDF (reference sequence).